The clone carrying this T cell receptor beta chain was seen only a few times. Its target is unknown. These data belong to a study of memory CD4+ T cells and cytomegalovirus serostatus. Whole-study context: This sample comes from healthy Belgian adults, 9 CMV seropositive, 24 seronegative.

Single viable CD3+CD4+CD8-CD45RO+ cells were sorted as the memory CD4+ T cells. Donors' CMV status reflects serum IgG against pp150, pp28, p38, p52. Study results and caveats: Suggested: most of the CMV-linked TCR signature lies in CD4+ memory cells. About 40% of the roughly 150 known CMV-associated TCRbeta sequences appeared in CD4+ memory.

Assay: immunoSEQ multiplex PCR; the TCRdb copy retains only in-frame clones and omits some. This sample carries about 52,000 clones, more than 70% of them seen once, and the ten largest clones take 1.5% to 2%. The receptor's source is an adult in good health and CMV-seropositive. The source material was memory CD4+ T cells from blood.

The CDR3 DNA reads as TGTGCCAGCAGCAGAGAATCGGGACAGTACATGAACACTGAAGCTTTCTTT. This gives the protein CASSRESGQYMNTEAFF. The rearrangement links TRBV5-6 to TRBJ1-1; TRBD1 agrees at 7 bases. The CDR3 has 17 amino acids. Trimming took 4 bases from V and 0 from J; bases not matched to a gene: 12. Germline CDR1 is SGHDT and CDR2 is YYEEEE.